These 28 T cell receptor beta chains share one sample of origin, sequenced in a study of cytomegalovirus exposure and HLA in healthy donors. The PCR employed 60 Vbeta primers together with 13 Jbeta primers. Produced via immunoSEQ multiplex PCR; TCRdb's table is partial and in-frame only. The profile shows 100,000 to 150,000 clones, less than 85% of them singletons. Sequencing was performed on PBMCs. The source of these receptors is a man between 18 and 35 years old in good health and CMV-seropositive.

V is TRBV30 and J is TRBJ2-1, with D tentatively TRBD2 (6 bases). V was shortened by 2 bases and J by 10 bases, with 12 bases between the two germline ends. The CDR3 has 12 amino acids. Germline CDR1 is GTSNPN and CDR2 is SVGIG (reference sequence). The CDR3 here is CAWSPTREEQFF. CDR3 bases: TGTGCCTGGAGTCCAACTCGGGAGGAGCAGTTCTTC. Based on the CDR3 plus reference TRBV30 and TRBJ2-1, the full variable domain is SQTIHQWPATLVQPVGSPLSLECTVEGTSNPNLYWYRQAAGRGLQLLFYSVGIGQISSEVPQNLSASRPQDRQFILSSKKLLLSDSGFYLCAWSPTREEQFFGPGTRLTVL.

The chain recombines TRBV30 with TRBJ1-6; no definite D call. V dropped 1 base and J dropped 6 bases, with 7 bases sitting between them. The germline V gene has CDR1 GTSNPN and CDR2 SVGIG (reference sequence). There are 13 residues in the CDR3. The DNA for the CDR3 is TGTGCCTGGAGTGGACTACGTAATTCACCCCTCCACTTT. It yields the protein CAWSGLRNSPLHF. Supplemented by reference TRBV30 and TRBJ1-6, the full variable domain reads SQTIHQWPATLVQPVGSPLSLECTVEGTSNPNLYWYRQAAGRGLQLLFYSVGIGQISSEVPQNLSASRPQDRQFILSSKKLLLSDSGFYLCAWSGLRNSPLHFGNGTRLTVT.

The gene calls are TRBV7-2 and TRBJ1-2; 9 nucleotides align to TRBD1. The trim removed 2 bases at V and 8 bases at J, leaving 9 bases unmatched. Germline-derived CDR1 and CDR2 are SGHTA and FQGNSA. The CDR3 extends over 15 amino acids. In DNA, the CDR3 is TGTGCCAGCAGCTTACCCATACAGGGGGCACAGGGCTACACCTTC. Its translation: CASSLPIQGAQGYTF.

The rearrangement uses TRBV6-5 and TRBJ2-5; 7 bases match TRBD1. The J call is in doubt because the DNA end fits TRBJ2-7 better. CDR1 is MNHEY, CDR2 SVGAGI, per germline. This CDR3 is 16 amino acids long. CDR3 loop: CASSYSGQLAAYEQYF. The CDR3 nucleotides are TGTGCCAGCAGTTACTCGGGACAGTTAGCAGCCTACGAGCAGTACTTC.

V usage is TRBV12-5 and J usage is TRBJ1-3, with 8 bases aligning to TRBD1. The CDR3 is made up of 14 amino acids. J was trimmed by 9 bases and V by 1 base; bases with no gene match: 5. The germline V gene encodes CDR1 LGHNT and CDR2 FRNRAP. CDR3 amino acids: CASGLAGQVGTIYF. The CDR3, as DNA: TGTGCTAGTGGTTTGGCGGGACAGGTCGGCACCATATATTTT.

The chain has TRBV6-5 and TRBJ1-4, with a possible D match to TRBD1 (6 bases). The germline V and J ends were trimmed by 6 bases and 3 bases, with 14 bases remaining between them. Germline assignment: CDR1 MNHEY and CDR2 SVGAGI. The CDR3 extends over 15 amino acids. The CDR3 sequence: CASRRTGLSNEKLFF. The DNA for the CDR3 is TGTGCCAGCAGGCGCACAGGGTTATCTAATGAAAAACTGTTTTTT.

V and J are TRBV28 and TRBJ1-3, with 7 bases matching TRBD1. CDR3 size: 17 residues. Germline V lookup: CDR1 MDHEN, CDR2 SYDVKM. V lost 5 bases, J lost 0 bases, and 10 bases stayed unmatched. CDR3 region: CASSISGQAFSGNTIYF. CDR3 DNA: TGTGCCAGCAGTATAAGCGGACAGGCGTTCTCTGGAAACACCATATATTTT.

This chain joins TRBV5-6 and TRBJ1-4; 10 bases fit TRBD1. CDR3 length: 15 residues. Trimming removed 2 bases from V and 8 bases from J; junction bases left unmatched: 6. Germline CDR1 SGHDT, CDR2 YYEEEE. The CDR3 nucleotides are TGTGCCAGCAGCTTTCCGGGACAGGGGCAAGAAAAACTGTTTTTT. Its translation is CASSFPGQGQEKLFF.

CDR3 sequence: CASSSPGQVYQPQHF. As DNA, the CDR3 is TGTGCCAGCAGTTCACCGGGACAGGTCTATCAGCCCCAGCATTTT. The rearrangement uses TRBV28 and TRBJ1-5, with 8 nucleotides matching TRBD1. Losses at the gene ends were 4 bases for V and 5 bases for J; bases not matched to a gene: 7. The CDR3 is 15 amino acids. The V gene's germline CDR1 is MDHEN and CDR2 SYDVKM. The entire variable domain, with the rest obtained from reference TRBV28 and TRBJ1-5, is as follows: DVKVTQSSRYLVKRTGEKVFLECVQDMDHENMFWYRQDPGLGLRLIYFSYDVKMKEKGDIPEGYSVSREKKERFSLILESASTNQTSMYLCASSSPGQVYQPQHFGDGTRLSIL.

The CDR3 loop is CASSSLRQEASPLHF. As DNA, the CDR3 is TGTGCCAGCAGTTCCCTTCGACAGGAGGCATCACCCCTCCACTTT. The rearrangement uses TRBV6-5 and TRBJ1-6; TRBD1 is a possible D gene (6 bases). Germline assignment: CDR1 MNHEY and CDR2 SVGAGI. V dropped 4 bases and J dropped 10 bases, with 17 bases sitting between them. The CDR3 runs to 15 residues.

The chain carries TRBV7-9 and TRBJ2-4, with D maybe TRBD2 (5 bases). The germline gives CDR1 SEHNR, CDR2 FQNEAQ (reference sequence). V lost 1 base to trimming and J lost 9 bases, with 22 bases between them. The length of the CDR3 is 17 residues. The DNA of the CDR3 is TGTGCCAGCAGCTTAGATCCGGGGATACTAAAAGGGAGCATTCAGTACTTC. This gives the protein CASSLDPGILKGSIQYF.

The gene calls are TRBV6-1 and TRBJ1-5; D is undetermined. The CDR3 sequence is 13 residues long. Trimming cost V 3 bases and J 2 bases, with 5 bases left between them. The germline CDR1 and CDR2 sequences are MNHNS and SASEGT. CDR3: CASSESGNQPQHF. The CDR3 nucleotides are TGTGCCAGCAGTGAGAGCGGCAATCAGCCCCAGCATTTT.

The chain links TRBV10-1 to TRBJ2-7; D might be TRBD1 (5 bases). Germline V CDR1 and CDR2: WNHNN, SYGVQD (reference sequence). The CDR3 consists of 13 residues. V dropped 5 bases and J dropped 0 bases, with 8 bases sitting between them. This CDR3 reads CASSPGISYEQYF. The CDR3 coding sequence is TGCGCCAGCAGTCCAGGGATCTCCTACGAGCAGTACTTC.

This clone was detected once. One end of the junction is discordant with germline, which a read error may explain. This chain uses TRBV5-4 with TRBJ1-3, with D perhaps matching TRBD1 (5 bases). This CDR3 is 15 amino acids long. Germline lookup yields CDR1 SGHNT and CDR2 YYREEE (reference sequence). The CDR3 DNA follows: TGTGCCGGCAGCTTGGATCCAGGGTTAGGAAACACCATATATTTT. Translation gives CAGSLDPGLGNTIYF.

The chain carries TRBV28 and TRBJ1-2, with D maybe TRBD1 (6 bases). The V gene lost 5 bases and the J gene lost 7 bases, with 29 bases spanning the gap. From germline, CDR1 is MDHEN and CDR2 SYDVKM. The CDR3 spans 18 residues. The CDR3 DNA reads as TGTGCCAGCAGTAAAGTTCCCGCGGTGGGACGGGGGGCAGGTGGCTACACCTTC. Residues: CASSKVPAVGRGAGGYTF.

V is TRBV18 and J is TRBJ2-1, with 9 bases lining up with TRBD2. J lost 6 bases, V lost 0 bases, and 9 bases had no gene match. Germline V lookup: CDR1 KGHSH, CDR2 LQKENI. This CDR3 has 17 residues. CDR3 loop: CASSPPQRGAGGNEQFF. CDR3 DNA: TGTGCCAGCTCACCACCCCAGCGGGGGGCCGGGGGCAATGAGCAGTTCTTC.

The rearrangement joins TRBV7-2 to TRBJ2-7; D is perhaps TRBD2 (7 bases). Per germline, CDR1 SGHTA and CDR2 FQGNSA. This CDR3 is built from 14 residues. Trimming shortened V by 2 bases and J by 7 bases, and 15 bases separated the two germline ends. Here the CDR3 DNA reads TGTGCCAGCAGCTTAACCCCGGGGGGCTGGGAGCAGTACTTC. It encodes CASSLTPGGWEQYF.

The chain is built from TRBV10-3 and TRBJ1-2, with 8 positions matching TRBD1. The germline V gene has CDR1 ENHRY and CDR2 SYGVKD. The junction had 7 bases not matched to a gene; V was cut back by 7 bases and J by 6 bases. CDR3 length: 13 amino acids. The CDR3 protein is CAIKSQGGDGYTF. In nucleotides, the CDR3 is TGTGCCATCAAATCACAGGGGGGGGATGGCTACACCTTC.

The genes are TRBV28 and TRBJ1-5; unclear D gene. The length of the CDR3 is 14 residues. V was cut by 1 base and J by 0 bases, with 4 bases left in between. The germline gives CDR1 MDHEN, CDR2 SYDVKM. CDR3 in amino acids: CASSLFLSNQPQHF. CDR3 DNA: TGTGCCAGCAGTTTATTCCTTAGCAATCAGCCCCAGCATTTT.

This clone appeared a single time. This chain connects TRBV5-4 to TRBJ2-3; 12 bases are a match to TRBD2. CDR1 is SGHNT and CDR2 is YYREEE in the germline V gene (reference sequence). The CDR3 totals 16 residues. The ends lost 4 bases at V and 5 bases at J; junction bases unmatched: 8. CDR3 loop: CASSHWTSGEGDTQYF. The DNA for the CDR3 is TGTGCCAGCAGCCACTGGACTAGCGGGGAGGGAGATACGCAGTATTTT.

This sequence joins TRBV7-4 and TRBJ2-1, with 11 bases identical to TRBD2. The CDR3 length is 17 residues. Germline loops: CDR1 SGHVT, CDR2 SQSDAQ. V lost 3 bases and J lost 1; bases outside the gene matches: 5. The CDR3 loop is CASSLNSGGVSYNEQFF. CDR3 DNA sequence: TGTGCCAGCAGCTTGAATAGCGGGGGGGTTTCCTACAATGAGCAGTTCTTC.

This sequence joins TRBV21-1 and TRBJ1-1; the D call of TRBD1 is as the table states it, not checked on the DNA. TRBV21-1 corresponds to a pseudogene. The CDR3 is 13 residues long. Here the CDR3 reads CASSQEPVTEAFF. CDR3 sequence (DNA): TGTGCCAGCAGCCAGGAACCTGTCACTGAAGCTTTCTTT.

This clone was found once. The rearrangement uses TRBV11-2 and TRBJ2-7, with a weak D call TRBD2 (7 bases). Looked up from germline, CDR1 is SGHAT and CDR2 is FQNNGV. This CDR3 has 12 residues. With 5 bases removed from V and 5 bases from J, the gap between germline ends came to 10 bases. The CDR3: CASSEGGDEQYF. The CDR3 nucleotides are TGTGCCAGCAGCGAAGGGGGGGACGAGCAGTACTTC. Drawing the rest from reference TRBV11-2 and TRBJ2-7, the complete variable domain is EAGVAQSPRYKIIEKRQSVAFWCNPISGHATLYWYQQILGQGPKLLIQFQNNGVVDDSQLPKDRFSAERLKGVDSTLKIQPAKLEDSAVYLCASSEGGDEQYFGPGTRLTVT.

In its sample, this clone was seen a few times. V gene TRBV10-1 combines with J gene TRBJ2-7; 9 bases are a match to TRBD1. Looked up from germline, CDR1 is WNHNN and CDR2 is SYGVQD (reference sequence). The CDR3 contains 16 residues. The J segment lost 0 bases and the V segment lost 7 bases, leaving 10 bases of the junction unmatched. The CDR3 region is CASIRQGVRVSYEQYF. DNA for the CDR3: TGCGCCAGCATCAGACAGGGGGTCAGAGTCTCCTACGAGCAGTACTTC.

CDR3 in amino acids: CASSTSRQGFAQPQHF. CDR3 DNA: TGTGCCAGCAGTACATCTAGGCAGGGTTTCGCTCAGCCCCAGCATTTT. The chain employs TRBV28 and TRBJ1-5; D possibly corresponds to TRBD1 (5 bases). Trimming cost V 5 bases and J 6 bases, with 20 bases left between them. CDR3 length equals 16 residues. Germline CDR1 and CDR2: MDHEN and SYDVKM.

This sequence joins TRBV19 and TRBJ2-3, with TRBD2 matching 11 bases. CDR3 size: 16 residues. Trimming removed 5 bases from V and 1 base from J; junction bases left unmatched: 5. Germline V CDR1 and CDR2: LNHDA, SQIVND (reference sequence). The CDR3: CASSPELAGGTDTQYF. As DNA, the CDR3 is TGTGCCAGTAGTCCCGAACTAGCGGGGGGCACAGATACGCAGTATTTT.

This rearrangement joins TRBV30 to TRBJ1-2; TRBD1 might be the D (6 bases). Looked up from germline, CDR1 is GTSNPN and CDR2 is SVGIG (reference sequence). The CDR3 covers 12 residues. V was shortened by 4 bases and J by 2 bases, with 8 bases between the two germline ends. CDR3 amino acids: CAWNDRNYGYTF. CDR3 sequence (DNA): TGTGCCTGGAACGACAGGAACTATGGCTACACCTTC.

The gene calls are TRBV5-1 and TRBJ2-7; no firm D call. V was clipped by 4 bases and J by 2 bases, with 13 bases between them. The V gene's germline CDR1 is SGHRS and CDR2 YFSETQ. The CDR3 is 14 amino acids. DNA for the CDR3: TGCGCCAGCAGCCCTGACCAAAGCGCCTACGAGCAGTACTTC. It translates to CASSPDQSAYEQYF.